A single sample gave rise to the 13 T cell receptor beta chains below, sequenced in a study of CD8+CD57+ T cells in acquired aplastic anemia. Patients sequenced had flow cytometry evidence of CD8+CD57+ cell expansion. Using genomic DNA as the template, TCR beta VDJ and CDR3 profiling was carried out. From the reads, TCRdb called clonotypes with MiXCR, one entry per CDR3 protein. The sample has under 200,000 distinct CDR3 sequences, under 50% seen once. Sequences were obtained from sorted CD4+, CD8+, or CD8+CD57+ T cells (not recorded which) from PBMCs. Source of these receptors: a human donor with aplastic anemia.

This clonotype was recorded at least ten times. J is TRBJ2-5 and V is TRBV20-1; 9 nucleotides line up with TRBD2. This CDR3 comprises 15 residues. Looked up from germline, CDR1 is DFQATT and CDR2 is SNEGSKA (reference sequence). Trimming took 5 bases from V and 6 from J; bases not matched to a gene: 13. For the CDR3, the DNA is TGCAGTGCTTTGCGGGGGGGGGTTGGATCAAAGACCCAGTACTTC. It is translated as CSALRGGVGSKTQYF.

This clonotype occurred a few times. The chain uses TRBV20-1 and TRBJ2-5; the D gene is possibly TRBD1 (5 bases). Germline V gene data show CDR1 as DFQATT and CDR2 as SNEGSKA (reference sequence). CDR3 length equals 11 residues. Trimming took 4 bases from V and 2 from J, leaving 5 bases between them. DNA for the CDR3: TGCAGTGCTACAGGGCAAGAGACCCAGTACTTC. Its translation is CSATGQETQYF.

This clonotype occurred many times. The rearrangement uses TRBV4-3 and TRBJ1-1; unclear D gene. Trimming removed 1 base from V and 1 base from J, with 10 bases in between. CDR3 length equals 15 residues. Per germline, CDR1 LGHNA and CDR2 YSLEER. CDR3: CASSQVVSANTEAFF. The CDR3 DNA reads as TGCGCCAGCAGCCAAGTGGTGTCAGCGAACACTGAAGCTTTCTTT.

This chain connects TRBV11-1 to TRBJ2-3, with TRBD1 identical over 9 bases. This CDR3 spans 16 amino acids. Trimming cost V 6 bases and J 5 bases; bases outside gene matches: 12. In germline, CDR1 is SGHAT, CDR2 FQDESV (reference sequence). The chain's CDR3 is CASRTTGGAERDTQYF. CDR3 bases: TGTGCCAGCAGAACCACAGGGGGCGCAGAGAGAGATACGCAGTATTTT.

J is TRBJ2-2 and V is TRBV15; TRBD1 agrees at 10 bases. CDR1 and CDR2 (germline): LNHNV, YYDKDF (reference sequence). The CDR3 length is 15 residues. J lost 7 bases, V lost 0 bases, and 2 bases had no gene match. CDR3 amino acids: CATSRETGGGGELFF. The DNA of the CDR3 is TGTGCCACCAGCAGAGAGACAGGGGGCGGCGGGGAGCTGTTTTTT.

This clonotype was seen a few times. The V gene is TRBV5-5, the J gene TRBJ2-7, with D possibly being TRBD2 (7 bases). The CDR3 has 14 residues. Per germline, CDR1 SGHKS and CDR2 YYEKEE (reference sequence). V shed 4 bases and J shed 2 bases, with 13 bases lying between them. The CDR3 nucleotides are TGTGCCAGCAGCGGGGAGGGGGTCACCTACGAGCAGTACTTC. Translation: CASSGEGVTYEQYF.

J is TRBJ2-3 and V is TRBV13; D ambiguous. This CDR3 comprises 13 residues. Germline CDR1 PRHDT, CDR2 FYEKMQ (reference sequence). Trimming took 5 bases from V and 1 from J, leaving 7 bases between them. CDR3 DNA sequence: TGTGCCAGCAGCAAAGCCGGCACAGATACGCAGTATTTT. Amino acids: CASSKAGTDTQYF.

To note about this clonotype: A read error may explain this, as a much larger clone is one base away. V and J are TRBV6-2 or TRBV6-3 and TRBJ1-1; 7 bases agree with TRBD1. CDR1 MNHEY and CDR2 SVGEGT come from the germline V gene. The CDR3 length is 13 residues. This CDR3 reads CASSYSDRADAFF. The CDR3 DNA sequence: TGTGCCAGCAGTTACTCTGACAGGGCTGACGCTTTCTTT.

This clonotype was observed at least ten times. This rearrangement joins TRBV6-1 to TRBJ1-2; the D is unclear. The CDR3 contains 15 residues. Germline CDR1 is MNHNS and CDR2 is SASEGT. V lost 6 bases, J lost 6 bases, and 20 bases lay in between. The CDR3 here is CASRTVSRPSDGYTF. Written as DNA, the CDR3 is TGTGCCAGCAGGACCGTAAGTAGGCCTTCGGATGGCTACACCTTC.

This clonotype was detected ten times or more. The rearrangement links TRBV6-1 to TRBJ1-5, with 7 bases identical to TRBD1. J was trimmed by 0 bases and V by 5 bases; bases with no gene match: 4. Germline CDR1 MNHNS, CDR2 SASEGT. CDR3 length: 15 amino acids. The CDR3 sequence: CASSQGQDSNQPQHF. The DNA of the CDR3 is TGTGCCAGCAGTCAAGGACAGGATAGCAATCAGCCCCAGCATTTT.

This clonotype was picked up many times. V usage is TRBV5-1 and J usage is TRBJ2-2; D not certain. V lost 4 bases, J lost 2 bases, and 15 bases lay in between. The CDR3 spans 16 residues. The germline gives CDR1 SGHRS, CDR2 YFSETQ. The CDR3 reads CASSELPGRNTGELFF. The CDR3 nucleotides are TGCGCCAGCAGCGAACTACCGGGCCGAAACACCGGGGAGCTGTTTTTT.

As to this clonotype: A much larger clone differs by one base, so this may be a read error. The rearrangement joins TRBV4-2 to TRBJ2-2; the match to TRBD2 covers 10 bases. CDR3 length equals 18 residues. Per germline, CDR1 LGHNA and CDR2 YNFKEQ. With V trimmed by 4 bases and J by 0 bases, 8 bases remained unmatched. CDR3 sequence reads: CASSRLTGLATNTGELFF. The CDR3, as DNA: TGTGCCAGCAGCCGACTGACGGGACTAGCGACGAACACCGGGGAGCTGTTTTTT.

The CDR3 spells CATSGQAGASGRSSYNEQFF. CDR3 coding DNA: TGTGCCACCAGTGGCCAAGCCGGGGCTAGCGGCCGGAGCTCCTACAATGAGCAGTTCTTC. The chain links TRBV24-1 to TRBJ2-1, with 7 bases identical to TRBD2. V was clipped by 5 bases and J by 0 bases; unmatched bases: 18. Germline lookup yields CDR1 KGHDR and CDR2 SFDVKD. CDR3 length: 20 amino acids.